This T cell receptor beta chain comes out of a study of identical twins. V was shortened by 4 bases and J by 1 base, with 8 bases between the two germline ends. Germline CDR1 and CDR2: MNHEY and SVGAGI. This CDR3 has 13 amino acids. MiXCR, applied by TCRdb to the 5' RACE reads, yields one record per CDR3 protein. Of about 190,000 distinct CDR3 sequences in the sample, 15% to 20% were seen once. Concerning this clonotype itself: Its antigen remains unidentified.

General study findings and limits: Modelling approaches yielded underestimates of out-of-frame TCR alpha sharing between monozygotic twins. In cord blood, abundant beta clonotypes had fewer insertions; memory showed no trend.

The sample also formed part of further work on T cells expressing NK-cell markers. That paper states: Seven donors tested HCMV-seropositive and one tested seronegative among the eight sequenced. Each of a handful of donors carried dominant NKG2C+ clonotypes accounting for about 1.0-8% of CD8+ T cells.

The gene calls are TRBV6-5 and TRBJ2-7, with TRBD1 as a possible D gene (5 bases). The sequenced material came from CD8+ T cells sorted from blood. The receptor was isolated from a woman under 30 in good health. The CDR3 nucleotides are TGTGCCAGCAGTTCGACAGCTTCCTACGAGCAGTACTTC. This encodes CASSSTASYEQYF.